The 2 T cell receptor beta chains listed next were all sequenced from one sample in a study of blood T cell repertoires in COVID-19. Method: immunoSEQ multiplex PCR; TCRdb's copy keeps in-frame clones and lacks some. The sample lists around 160,000 clones; about four fifths were seen once. Sequencing input: PBMCs or T cells enriched from blood (not recorded which). The origin of the receptors is a woman between 50 and 59 years old who had been exposed to COVID-19.

This rearrangement joins TRBV29-1 to TRBJ1-1, with D possibly matching TRBD1 (5 bases). V was pared by 3 bases and J by 1 base, with 9 bases between. Germline V gene data show CDR1 as SQVTM and CDR2 as ANQGSEA. This CDR3 region has 13 residues. CDR3 sequence reads: CSVDLGGNTEAFF. The CDR3 DNA reads TGCAGCGTTGATTTGGGGGGGAACACTGAAGCTTTCTTT.

The genes are TRBV11-2 and TRBJ1-1; 7 bases line up with TRBD1. The trim removed 5 bases at V and 6 bases at J, leaving 12 bases unmatched. Germline values: CDR1 SGHAT, CDR2 FQNNGV. CDR3 length: 15 residues. The CDR3: CASSLTTGRRAEAFF. The CDR3 DNA reads TGTGCCAGCAGCCTGACGACAGGGCGGAGGGCTGAAGCTTTCTTT.